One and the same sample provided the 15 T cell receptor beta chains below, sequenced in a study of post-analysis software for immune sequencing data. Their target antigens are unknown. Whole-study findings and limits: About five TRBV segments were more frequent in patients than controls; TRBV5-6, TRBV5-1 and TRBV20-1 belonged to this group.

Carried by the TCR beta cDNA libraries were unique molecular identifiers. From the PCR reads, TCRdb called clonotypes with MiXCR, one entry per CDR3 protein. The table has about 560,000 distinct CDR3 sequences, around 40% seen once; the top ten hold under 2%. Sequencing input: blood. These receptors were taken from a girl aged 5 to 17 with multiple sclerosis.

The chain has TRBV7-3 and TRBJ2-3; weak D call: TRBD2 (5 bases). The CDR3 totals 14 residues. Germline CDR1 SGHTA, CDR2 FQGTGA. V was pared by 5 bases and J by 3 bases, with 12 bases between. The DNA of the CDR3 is TGTGCCAGCAGCCCCGAGGGCCTGACAGATACGCAGTATTTT. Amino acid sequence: CASSPEGLTDTQYF. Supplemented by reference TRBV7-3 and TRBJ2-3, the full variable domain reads GAGVSQTPSNKVTEKGKYVELRCDPISGHTALYWYRQSLGQGPEFLIYFQGTGAADDSGLPNDRFFAVRPEGSVSTLKIQRTERGDSAVYLCASSPEGLTDTQYFGPGTRLTVL.

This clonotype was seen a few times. Here the CDR3 reads CASRKEGNSNQPQHF. The DNA for the CDR3 is TGTGCCAGCAGAAAAGAGGGAAATAGCAATCAGCCCCAGCATTTT. The V call is TRBV27, the J call TRBJ1-5; no firm D call. The CDR3 extends over 15 amino acids. Looked up from germline, CDR1 is MNHEY and CDR2 is SMNVEV (reference sequence). Trimming took 6 bases from V and 0 from J, leaving 12 bases between them.

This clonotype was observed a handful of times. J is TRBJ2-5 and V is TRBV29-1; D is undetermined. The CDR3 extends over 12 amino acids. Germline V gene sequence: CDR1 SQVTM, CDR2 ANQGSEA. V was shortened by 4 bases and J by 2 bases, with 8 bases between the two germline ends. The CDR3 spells CSVALTQETQYF. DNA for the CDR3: TGCAGCGTTGCGCTCACGCAAGAGACCCAGTACTTC.

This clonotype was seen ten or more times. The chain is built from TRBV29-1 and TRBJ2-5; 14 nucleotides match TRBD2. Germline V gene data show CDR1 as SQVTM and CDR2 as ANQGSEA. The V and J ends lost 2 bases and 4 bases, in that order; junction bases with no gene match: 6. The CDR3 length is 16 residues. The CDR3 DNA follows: TGCAGCGTTGAACCTGGGACTAGCGGGAGAGGAGAGACCCAGTACTTC. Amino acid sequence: CSVEPGTSGRGETQYF. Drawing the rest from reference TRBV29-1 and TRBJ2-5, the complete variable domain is SAVISQKPSRDICQRGTSLTIQCQVDSQVTMMFWYRQQPGQSLTLIATANQGSEATYESGFVIDKFPISRPNLTFSTLTVSNMSPEDSSIYLCSVEPGTSGRGETQYFGPGTRLLVL.

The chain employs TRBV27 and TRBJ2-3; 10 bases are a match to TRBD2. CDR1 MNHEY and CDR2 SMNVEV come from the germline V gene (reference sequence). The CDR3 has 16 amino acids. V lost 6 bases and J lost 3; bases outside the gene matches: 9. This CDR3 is CASSGPSGRGTDTQYF. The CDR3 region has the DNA TGTGCCAGCAGCGGTCCTAGCGGGAGAGGGACAGATACGCAGTATTTT.

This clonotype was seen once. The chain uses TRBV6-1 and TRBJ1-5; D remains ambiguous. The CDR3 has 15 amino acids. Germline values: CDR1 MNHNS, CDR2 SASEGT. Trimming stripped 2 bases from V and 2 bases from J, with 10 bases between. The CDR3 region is CASSEHRVGNQPQHF. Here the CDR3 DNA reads TGTGCCAGCAGTGAACACCGGGTTGGCAATCAGCCCCAGCATTTT.

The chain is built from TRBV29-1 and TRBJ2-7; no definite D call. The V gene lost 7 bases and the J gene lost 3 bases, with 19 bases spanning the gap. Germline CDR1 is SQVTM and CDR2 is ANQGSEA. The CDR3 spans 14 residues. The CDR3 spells CSAERGPNNYEQYF. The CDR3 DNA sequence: TGCAGCGCCGAGCGCGGACCAAATAACTACGAGCAGTACTTC.

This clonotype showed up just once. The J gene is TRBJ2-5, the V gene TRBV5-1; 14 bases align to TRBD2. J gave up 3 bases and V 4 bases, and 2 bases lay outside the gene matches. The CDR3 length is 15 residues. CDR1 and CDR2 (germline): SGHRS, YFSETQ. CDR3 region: CASSRLAGGKETQYF. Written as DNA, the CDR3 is TGCGCCAGCAGCCGACTAGCGGGGGGGAAAGAGACCCAGTACTTC.

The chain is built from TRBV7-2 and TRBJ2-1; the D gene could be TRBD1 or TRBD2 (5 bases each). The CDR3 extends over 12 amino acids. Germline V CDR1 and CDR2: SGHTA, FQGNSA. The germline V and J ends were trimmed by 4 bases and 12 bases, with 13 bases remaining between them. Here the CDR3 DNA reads TGTGCCAGCAGCTCGGGACGCGCGGGGCAGTTCTTC. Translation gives CASSSGRAGQFF. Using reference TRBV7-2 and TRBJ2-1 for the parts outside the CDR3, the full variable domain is GAGVSQSPSNKVTEKGKDVELRCDPISGHTALYWYRQSLGQGLEFLIYFQGNSAPDKSGLPSDRFSAERTGGSVSTLTIQRTQQEDSAVYLCASSSGRAGQFFGPGTRLTVL.

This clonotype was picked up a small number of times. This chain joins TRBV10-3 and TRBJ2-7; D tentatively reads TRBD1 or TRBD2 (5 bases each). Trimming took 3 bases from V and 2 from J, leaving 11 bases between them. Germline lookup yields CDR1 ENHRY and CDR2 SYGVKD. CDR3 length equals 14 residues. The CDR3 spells CAISEFGGTYEQYF. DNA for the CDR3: TGTGCCATCAGTGAATTTGGGGGAACCTACGAGCAGTACTTC.

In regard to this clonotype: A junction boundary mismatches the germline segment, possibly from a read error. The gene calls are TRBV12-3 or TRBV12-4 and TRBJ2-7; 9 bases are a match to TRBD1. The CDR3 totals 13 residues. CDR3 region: CASSSWDRVEQYF. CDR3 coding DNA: TGTGCCAGTAGTTCCTGGGACAGGGTCGAGCAGTACTTC.

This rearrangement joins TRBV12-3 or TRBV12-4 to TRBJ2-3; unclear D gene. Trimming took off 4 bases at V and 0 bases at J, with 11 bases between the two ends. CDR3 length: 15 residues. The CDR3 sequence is CASSSLSDSTDTQYF. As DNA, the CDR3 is TGTGCCAGCAGTTCACTTTCGGACAGCACAGATACGCAGTATTTT.

The CDR3 nucleotides read TGCAGTGCTAGACGTCCAGAGGCCTCCACCTACGAGCAGTACTTC. Protein sequence: CSARRPEASTYEQYF. The gene calls are TRBV20-1 and TRBJ2-5; D remains unclear. Judging by the DNA end, TRBJ2-7 fits better; the J call may be wrong. CDR1 and CDR2 from the germline V gene are DFQATT and SNEGSKA (reference sequence). This CDR3 comprises 15 residues.

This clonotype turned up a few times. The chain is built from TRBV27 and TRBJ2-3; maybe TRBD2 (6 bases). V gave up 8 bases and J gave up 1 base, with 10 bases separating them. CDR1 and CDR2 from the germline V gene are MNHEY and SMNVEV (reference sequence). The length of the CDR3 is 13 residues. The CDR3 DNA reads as TGTGCCAGCGGGGACTTAGGCACAGATACGCAGTATTTT. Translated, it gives CASGDLGTDTQYF.

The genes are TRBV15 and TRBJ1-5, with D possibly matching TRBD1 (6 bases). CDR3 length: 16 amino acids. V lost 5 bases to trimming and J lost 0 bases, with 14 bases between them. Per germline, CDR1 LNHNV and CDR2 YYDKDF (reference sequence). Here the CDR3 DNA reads TGTGCCACCAGCCGAGGGACACCTTATAGCAATCAGCCCCAGCATTTT. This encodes CATSRGTPYSNQPQHF. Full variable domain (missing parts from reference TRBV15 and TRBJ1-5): DAMVIQNPRYQVTQFGKPVTLSCSQTLNHNVMYWYQQKSSQAPKLLFHYYDKDFNNEADTPDNFQSRRPNTSFCFLDIRSPGLGDTAMYLCATSRGTPYSNQPQHFGDGTRLSIL.